What follows describes a single T cell receptor (beta chain). The deep-level immunoSEQ assay was used. As handled by the study authors: Junction-only immunoSEQ data arrived without quality scores, meaning filtering differed. Sequencing used immunoSEQ multiplex PCR; TCRdb keeps in-frame clones, though not all of them. V and J calls and clone size are given by that table; D and trimming were obtained from the DNA. The data show about 2 million clones, about 95% seen once. This sample was included in a study of shared clonotypes between healthy human individuals. Study as a whole: There were three CD4 naive, three CD4 memory, two CD8 naive and one CD8 memory plates per donor.

Positively selected for CCR7, the CD45RO-negative cells used as naive CD8 cells excluded terminally differentiated effector memory CD45RA+ cells. Sequencing used naive CD8+ T cells sorted from blood. The receptor was isolated from a man aged 18 to 29 in good health.

CDR3 amino acids: CASSLDPRENYGYTF. CDR3 DNA sequence: TGTGCCAGCAGCTTGGATCCCAGGGAGAACTATGGCTACACCTTC. The V and J genes are TRBV5-4 and TRBJ1-2, with D possibly being TRBD1 (5 bases). Trimming stripped 0 bases from V and 2 bases from J, with 11 bases between. The CDR3 has 15 residues. CDR1 is SGHNT and CDR2 is YYREEE in the germline V gene (reference sequence).